This TCR beta chain was obtained from a study of T cell repertoires in cytomegalovirus infection. TCRdb ran MiXCR on the reads and lists one entry per CDR3 protein. The sample lists approximately 500,000 distinct CDR3 sequences; 16% were seen once. The V gene lost 4 bases and the J gene lost 1 base, with 21 bases spanning the gap. There are 18 residues in the CDR3. CDR1 is MNHEY and CDR2 is SVGAGI in the germline V gene. This clonotype was recorded at least ten times. Sample: CD8+ T cells from PBMCs. The V call is TRBV6-5, the J call TRBJ2-3, with a possible D match to TRBD2 (5 bases). The origin of this receptor is a human donor in good health (CMV status not recorded). Some clones in this sample may be carry-over from other donors' samples. CDR3 in DNA: TGTGCCAGCAGTTTCCTGACTTGGGCTAGCAAGGGCACAGATACGCAGTATTTT. Protein sequence: CASSFLTWASKGTDTQYF.